The rows below give T cell receptor beta chains drawn from one sample of a study of identifying expanded T cells in peripheral blood. Profiling relied on immunoSEQ multiplex PCR, and the TCRdb table lists in-frame clones only, not all of them. There are 80,000 to 95,000 clones in the sample; approximately 88% occur only once, and 4% lies in the top ten. Sequencing was performed on blood. The receptors were sampled from a person between 18 and 75 years old in good health. CDR3s include the opening cysteine and the closing phenylalanine or tryptophan. The D gene is left open where the match is weak. Part of the rows lack a size; the others show once, few, many or a class for expanded clones.

V gene	clone size	D gene	J gene	CDR3 protein	CDR3 DNA
TRBV19	-	TRBD1	TRBJ2-1	CASRMTGGGNEQFF	TGTGCCAGTAGAATGACAGGGGGGGGAAATGAGCAGTTCTTC
TRBV28	-	-	TRBJ1-5	CASSLDQQPQHF	TGTGCCAGCAGTTTAGATCAACAGCCCCAGCATTTT
TRBV21-1	-	-	TRBJ2-3	CASSKGLAGGPDTQYF	TGTGCCAGCAGCAAGGGACTAGCGGGAGGGCCAGATACGCAGTATTTT
TRBV29-1	-	TRBD2	TRBJ2-2	CSAQRVAGGNTGELFF	TGCAGCGCCCAAAGGGTAGCGGGGGGGAATACCGGGGAGCTGTTTTTT
TRBV15	-	TRBD1	TRBJ2-3	CATSKHQGVGADTQYF	TGTGCCACCAGCAAACACCAGGGGGTAGGGGCAGATACGCAGTATTTT
TRBV2	-	-	TRBJ2-3	CASNRGSDTDTQYF	TGTGCCAGCAATAGAGGCAGCGACACAGATACGCAGTATTTT
TRBV19	-	TRBD1	TRBJ2-7	CASAQTGLDEQYF	TGTGCCAGTGCCCAGACAGGGTTAGACGAGCAGTACTTC
TRBV5-6	once	-	TRBJ2-3	CASSRTETDTQYF	TGTGCCAGCAGCCGGACAGAGACAGATACGCAGTATTTT
TRBV4-1	-	-	TRBJ2-1	CASSFDEGTYNEQFF	TGCGCCAGCAGCTTCGACGAAGGAACCTACAATGAGCAGTTCTTC
TRBV5-4	once	-	TRBJ2-5	CASSQGTYQETQYF	TGTGCCAGCAGCCAAGGGACATATCAAGAGACCCAATACTTC
TRBV4-2	-	-	TRBJ2-3	CASSQVGSTDTQYF	TGTGCCAGCAGCCAAGTAGGGAGCACAGATACGCAGTATTTT
TRBV7-9	few	TRBD1	TRBJ1-5	CASSRTGDNQPQHF	TGTGCCAGCAGCCGGACAGGAGACAATCAGCCCCAGCATTTT
TRBV10-3	-	-	TRBJ1-2	CASAPDIPYGYTF	TGTGCCTCAGCCCCGGACATCCCATATGGCTACACCTTC
TRBV18	-	-	TRBJ2-5	CASSPLAVETQYF	TGTGCCAGCTCACCACTGGCGGTAGAGACCCAGTACTTC
TRBV14	-	-	TRBJ2-6	CASSQVPWGGANVLTF	TGTGCCAGCAGCCAAGTGCCATGGGGTGGGGCCAACGTCCTGACTTTC
TRBV23-1	-	TRBD1	TRBJ2-6	CASSQSPPGQSSGANVLTF	TGCGCCAGCAGTCAATCGCCCCCGGGACAGAGCTCTGGGGCCAACGTCCTGACTTTC
TRBV18	-	-	TRBJ2-3	CASSISSTDTQYF	TGTGCCAGCTCAATTTCGTCCACAGATACGCAGTATTTT
TRBV9	few	TRBD1	TRBJ1-6	CASSSGTGGNSPLHF	TGTGCCAGCAGCTCCGGGACAGGAGGGAATTCACCCCTCCACTTT
TRBV5-1	-	TRBD2	TRBJ2-5	CASSPGLAGVQETQYF	TGCGCCAGCAGCCCCGGACTAGCGGGTGTCCAAGAGACCCAGTACTTC
TRBV19	-	-	TRBJ2-2	CASILLATGELFF	TGTGCCAGTATCCTACTAGCCACCGGGGAGCTGTTTTTT
TRBV9	-	-	TRBJ2-1	CASSRVLRYEQFF	TGTGCCAGCAGCAGAGTGTTGAGGTATGAGCAGTTCTTC
TRBV30	-	-	TRBJ2-3	CAWSGQGRSTDTQYF	TGTGCCTGGAGTGGGCAGGGGCGGAGCACAGATACGCAGTATTTT
TRBV2	once	TRBD2	TRBJ2-5	CASTIPTSGAETQYF	TGTGCCAGCACGATTCCGACTAGCGGGGCCGAGACCCAGTACTTC
TRBV19	-	-	TRBJ1-5	CASETYNQPQHF	TGTGCCAGTGAAACATACAATCAGCCCCAGCATTTT
TRBV2	-	TRBD1	TRBJ2-3	CASGTGDTDTQYF	TGTGCCAGCGGGACAGGGGACACAGATACGCAGTATTTT
TRBV28	-	TRBD1	TRBJ2-7	CASSLTGLGYEQYF	TGTGCCAGCAGTTTGACAGGGTTAGGCTACGAGCAGTACTTC